The 22 T cell receptor beta chains below all came from one sample that was sequenced in a study of Ad26.COV2.S vaccination and SARS-CoV-2 variants. Treatment described: some 19 received Ad26.COV2.S at low or high dose, single or two shots; roughly 5 received placebo; per-sample allocation not given. Material that was analyzed had been drawn on day 63 after the first vaccine or placebo injection. Method: immunoSEQ multiplex PCR; TCRdb's copy keeps in-frame clones and lacks some. In the table there are about 320,000 clones, over 80% of which are singletons. This specimen was peripheral blood, taken in a trial of Ad26.COV2.S vaccine versus placebo. The receptors originated from a person between 18 and 65 years old who received the Ad26.COV2.S COVID-19 vaccine or a placebo.

The chain is built from TRBV5-1 and TRBJ1-2; D uncertain. V gave up 0 bases and J gave up 8 bases, with 26 bases separating them. This CDR3 contains 18 residues. The germline gives CDR1 SGHRS, CDR2 YFSETQ. The CDR3: CASSLVPSTANALRGYTF. Here the CDR3 DNA reads TGCGCCAGCAGCTTGGTCCCATCGACGGCTAACGCCCTTCGGGGCTACACCTTC.

The chain recombines TRBV9 with TRBJ1-5; 7 positions agree with TRBD1. Germline CDR1 is SGDLS and CDR2 is YYNGEE. This CDR3 comprises 16 residues. After removal of 3 bases from V and 4 bases from J, the junction contained 10 bases not matched to a gene. The CDR3 reads CASSAGGDSRNQPQHF. The CDR3 region has the DNA TGTGCCAGCAGCGCAGGAGGGGACAGCCGAAATCAGCCCCAGCATTTT.

The gene calls are TRBV7-2 and TRBJ1-4; no clear D gene. V was shortened by 1 base and J by 3 bases, with 9 bases between the two germline ends. This CDR3 has 15 residues. Germline values: CDR1 SGHTA, CDR2 FQGNSA. CDR3 DNA: TGTGCCAGCAGCTTAGAGATAGTAGCTAATGAAAAACTGTTTTTT. As protein: CASSLEIVANEKLFF.

This clone has only one observation. The chain joins TRBV6-1 to TRBJ2-2; no definite D call. CDR1 and CDR2 (germline): MNHNS, SASEGT. The CDR3 has 14 amino acids. The V end lost 2 bases, the J end lost 7 bases, and 11 bases lay between the germline ends. The CDR3 is CASSEIGHYGELFF. The CDR3 coding sequence is TGTGCCAGCAGTGAAATTGGTCATTACGGGGAGCTGTTTTTT.

In this sample, this clone turned up once. This chain connects TRBV29-1 to TRBJ1-2; 8 bases line up with TRBD1. The CDR3 length is 13 residues. Germline CDR1 reads SQVTM; CDR2 reads ANQGSEA. Germline trimming cut 0 bases from V and 10 bases from J; bases unmatched to any gene: 7. The chain's CDR3 is CSVEERQGFPYTF. CDR3 nucleotides: TGCAGCGTTGAAGAGAGACAGGGGTTCCCCTACACCTTC.

This chain connects TRBV28 to TRBJ1-2; D might be TRBD1 (6 bases). The CDR3 runs to 12 residues. The germline gives CDR1 MDHEN, CDR2 SYDVKM. The V end was cut by 6 bases, the J end by 8 bases, with 13 bases between. CDR3 residues: CASSSGDGGYTF. CDR3 coding DNA: TGTGCCAGCAGCTCAGGGGACGGCGGCTACACCTTC.

The chain combines TRBV5-4 with TRBJ1-2; the match to TRBD1 covers 7 bases. Trimming at V came to 4 bases and at J to 0 bases, leaving 6 bases not matched to a gene. This CDR3 has 15 amino acids. Germline V gives CDR1 SGHNT, CDR2 YYREEE (reference sequence). The CDR3 spells CASSTRTGTNYGYTF. As DNA, the CDR3 is TGTGCCAGCAGCACCCGGACAGGAACTAACTATGGCTACACCTTC.

The genes are TRBV27 and TRBJ2-3; the D is unclear. Between the trimmed V and J ends, which lost 2 bases and 6 bases, there was a span of 9 bases. Germline V CDR1 and CDR2: MNHEY, SMNVEV (reference sequence). The CDR3 is made up of 13 amino acids. CDR3 amino acids: CASSLLTGDTQYF. Written as DNA, the CDR3 is TGTGCCAGCAGTTTACTGACCGGGGATACGCAGTATTTT.

The chain carries TRBV4-1 and TRBJ2-4; no definite D call. V lost 4 bases to trimming and J lost 8 bases, with 24 bases between them. The CDR3 runs to 17 residues. CDR1 MGHRA and CDR2 YSYEKL come from the germline V gene. The CDR3 DNA reads TGCGCCAGCAGCCTGAGAACGGCCAACCCCCCCGGTGACATTCAGTACTTC. Translated, it gives CASSLRTANPPGDIQYF.

J is TRBJ1-1 and V is TRBV15, with D tentatively TRBD1 (5 bases). The CDR3 totals 14 residues. V was cut by 0 bases and J by 4 bases, with 9 bases left in between. Germline V gives CDR1 LNHNV, CDR2 YYDKDF (reference sequence). The CDR3 DNA is TGTGCCACCAGCAGAGATTGGGGGGTCACTGAAGCTTTCTTT. It encodes CATSRDWGVTEAFF.

CDR3: CASSLEGRGGEKLFF. CDR3 DNA: TGCGCCAGCAGCTTGGAAGGCAGGGGAGGTGAAAAACTGTTTTTT. The genes are TRBV5-1 and TRBJ1-4; possible D gene TRBD1, 6 bases. V was pared by 0 bases and J by 7 bases, with 13 bases between. The length of the CDR3 is 15 residues. In germline, CDR1 is SGHRS, CDR2 YFSETQ.

The chain carries TRBV5-3 and TRBJ2-5; D unresolved. TRBV5-3 counts as an open reading frame of uncertain function. V shed 5 bases and J shed 5 bases, with 7 bases lying between them. This CDR3 is 11 amino acids long. This CDR3 is CARRDGETQYF. The CDR3 coding sequence is TGTGCCAGAAGGGACGGGGAGACCCAGTACTTC.

This clone was detected only once. The chain recombines TRBV12-5 with TRBJ2-3; D may be TRBD2 (5 bases). Germline CDR1 and CDR2: LGHNT and FRNRAP. This CDR3 has 15 amino acids. V was pared by 0 bases and J by 1 base, with 8 bases between. In DNA, the CDR3 is TGTGCTAGTGGTTTGGTATGGCGGGGCACAGATACGCAGTATTTT. Its protein product is CASGLVWRGTDTQYF.

J is TRBJ1-3 and V is TRBV3-1 (or the pseudogene TRBV3-2); D call uncertain. Trimming removed 5 bases from V and 1 base from J, with 9 bases in between. The CDR3 has 14 residues. Germline V lookup: CDR1 LGHDT, CDR2 YNNKEL (reference sequence). For the CDR3, the DNA is TGTGCCAGCAGCACTACTCGGTCTGGAAACACCATATATTTT. Residues: CASSTTRSGNTIYF.

V gene TRBV6-5 combines with J gene TRBJ1-4, with 7 bases lining up with TRBD1. V dropped 2 bases and J dropped 7; count of bases not matched to a gene: 10. The CDR3 is made up of 16 amino acids. From germline, CDR1 is MNHEY and CDR2 SVGAGI. DNA of the CDR3: TGTGCCAGCAGTTACGGGGGGGCAGGGGGATTTGAAAAACTGTTTTTT. It specifies CASSYGGAGGFEKLFF.

This chain joins TRBV6-5 and TRBJ1-2; D gene ambiguous. Per the germline V gene, CDR1 is MNHEY and CDR2 is SVGAGI. V lost 6 bases to trimming and J lost 0 bases, with 8 bases between them. The CDR3 covers 13 residues. The CDR3 DNA is TGTGCCAGCAGCCCGGCACCTAACTATGGCTACACCTTC. It codes for CASSPAPNYGYTF.

This clone has only one observation. The rearrangement joins TRBV5-1 to TRBJ2-7, with TRBD1 matching 7 bases. Germline CDR1 SGHRS, CDR2 YFSETQ. Germline trimming cut 4 bases from V and 4 bases from J; bases unmatched to any gene: 8. This CDR3 has 14 residues. This CDR3 reads CASSVRDSGYEQYF. CDR3 coding DNA: TGCGCCAGCAGCGTCCGGGACAGCGGTTACGAGCAGTACTTC.

This sequence joins TRBV28 and TRBJ1-1; D ambiguous. Germline CDR1 reads MDHEN; CDR2 reads SYDVKM. CDR3 size: 15 residues. V was pared by 4 bases and J by 3 bases, with 15 bases between. CDR3 amino acids: CASSSPAFGYTEAFF. For the CDR3, the DNA is TGTGCCAGCAGTTCCCCGGCCTTTGGTTACACTGAAGCTTTCTTT.

The chain couples TRBV5-1 to TRBJ1-2; D remains ambiguous. V lost 1 base and J 4 bases, leaving 5 bases between the germline ends. The V gene's germline CDR1 is SGHRS and CDR2 YFSETQ. The CDR3 has 12 residues. This CDR3 is CASSLQGYGYTF. CDR3 bases: TGCGCCAGCAGCTTGCAAGGCTATGGCTACACCTTC.

This rearrangement joins TRBV28 to TRBJ1-5; unclear D gene. CDR1 and CDR2 from the germline V gene are MDHEN and SYDVKM. The CDR3 is 12 amino acids. The V gene lost 7 bases and the J gene lost 1 base, with 5 bases spanning the gap. The CDR3 region has the DNA TGTGCCAGCACGGGAAGCAATCAGCCCCAGCATTTT. It is translated as CASTGSNQPQHF.

The J gene is TRBJ2-5, the V gene TRBV5-4; a weak D match, TRBD1 (6 bases). Germline V gives CDR1 SGHNT, CDR2 YYREEE (reference sequence). V dropped 3 bases and J dropped 1 base, with 10 bases sitting between them. This CDR3 is built from 14 residues. Here the CDR3 DNA reads TGTGCCAGCAGCTACGGACAGAGCCAAGAGACCCAGTACTTC. Encoded protein: CASSYGQSQETQYF.

V usage is TRBV5-1 and J usage is TRBJ1-3; D is perhaps TRBD1 (5 bases). The V end lost 4 bases, the J end lost 2 bases, and 10 bases lay between the germline ends. The CDR3 is 14 amino acids. CDR1 is SGHRS and CDR2 is YFSETQ in the germline V gene. The CDR3 region has the DNA TGCGCCAGCAGCGGTGGGACGGCTGGAAACACCATATATTTT. Translation: CASSGGTAGNTIYF.